What follows describes a single T cell receptor (beta chain). The data are from a study of blood T cell repertoires in COVID-19. V lost 1 base, J lost 1 base, and 4 bases stayed unmatched. CDR1 and CDR2 (germline): LGHNA, YSLEER. This CDR3 is 15 amino acids long. The authors' processing: It was from reference gene primer amplification that nucleated cell counts were estimated. The assay was immunoSEQ multiplex PCR, and TCRdb's table has in-frame clones only and misses some. Clonal size and the V and J genes are those of that table, whereas D and trimming came from the DNA. The data show approximately 230,000 clones, approximately 82% seen once.

The chain couples TRBV4-3 to TRBJ2-7; 7 bases agree with TRBD1. The sequence was obtained from a middle-aged man who had recovered from COVID-19. The sequenced sample was PBMCs or T cells enriched from blood (not recorded which). The CDR3 reads CASSQGTGRSYEQYF. CDR3 nucleotides: TGCGCCAGCAGCCAAGGGACAGGACGATCCTACGAGCAGTACTTC.